One T cell receptor beta chain is described in this entry. Antigen specificity is unknown. TCRdb reprocessed the 5' RACE reads via MiXCR and lists one record per CDR3 protein. The repertoire holds roughly 450,000 distinct CDR3 sequences, with about 18% as singletons. The data derive from a study of T-cell memory formation after mild COVID-19. General observations from the study: The CD4+ clones that contracted clustered mainly within CM and EM, and the CD8+ clones concentrated in EMRA. Nothing confirmed that second-wave clones peaking on day 37 were specific for SARS-CoV-2.

Trimming stripped 1 base from V and 5 bases from J, with 12 bases between. The CDR3 is 14 residues long. In germline, CDR1 is DFQATT, CDR2 SNEGSKA (reference sequence). This clonotype originated in an adult woman who had mild COVID-19 (a few samples of this study predate the infection). Cell type and time point are not known. V and J are TRBV20-1 and TRBJ2-1; D is unclear. Specimen: PBMCs or a T cell subset sorted from them (not recorded which). CDR3 nucleotides: TGCAGTGCTAGAGGTACCGCCCACCACAATGAGCAGTTCTTC. Protein product: CSARGTAHHNEQFF.